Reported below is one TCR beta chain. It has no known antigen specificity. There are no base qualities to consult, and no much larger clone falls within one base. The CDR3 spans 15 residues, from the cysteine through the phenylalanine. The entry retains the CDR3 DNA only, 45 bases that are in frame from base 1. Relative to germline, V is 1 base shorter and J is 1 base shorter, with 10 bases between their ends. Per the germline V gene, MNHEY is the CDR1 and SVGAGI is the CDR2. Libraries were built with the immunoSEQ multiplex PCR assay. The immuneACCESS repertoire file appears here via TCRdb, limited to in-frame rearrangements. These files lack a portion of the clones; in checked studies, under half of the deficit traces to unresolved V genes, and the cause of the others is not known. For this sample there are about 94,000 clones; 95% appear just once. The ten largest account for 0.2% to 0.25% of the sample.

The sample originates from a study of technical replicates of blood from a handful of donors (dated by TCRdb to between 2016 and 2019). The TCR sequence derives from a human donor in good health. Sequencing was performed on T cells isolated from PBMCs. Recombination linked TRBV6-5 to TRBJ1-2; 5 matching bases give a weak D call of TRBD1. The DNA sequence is TGTGCCAGCAGTTACTGGGGGGTGGGTAACTATGGCTACACCTTC. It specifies CASSYWGVGNYGYTF.